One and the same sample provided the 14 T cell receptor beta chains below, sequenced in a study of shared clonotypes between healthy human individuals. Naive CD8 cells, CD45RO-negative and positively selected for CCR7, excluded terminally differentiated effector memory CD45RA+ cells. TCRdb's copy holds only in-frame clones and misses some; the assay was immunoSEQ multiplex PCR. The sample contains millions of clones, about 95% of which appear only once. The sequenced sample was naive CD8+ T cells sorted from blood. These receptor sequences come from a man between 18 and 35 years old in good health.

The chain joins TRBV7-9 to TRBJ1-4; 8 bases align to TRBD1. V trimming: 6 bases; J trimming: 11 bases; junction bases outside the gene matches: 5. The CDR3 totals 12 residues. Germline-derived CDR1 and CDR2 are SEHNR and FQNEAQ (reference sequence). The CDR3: CASRGTGGKLFF. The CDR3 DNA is TGTGCCAGCAGGGGTACAGGGGGGAAACTGTTTTTT. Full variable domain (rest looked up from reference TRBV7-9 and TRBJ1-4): DTGVSQNPRHKITKRGQNVTFRCDPISEHNRLYWYRQTLGQGPEFLTYFQNEAQLEKSRLLSDRFSAERPKGSFSTLEIQRTEQGDSAMYLCASRGTGGKLFFGSGTQLSVL.

The DNA for the CDR3 is TGTGCCAGTAGTTCCCAGGGCACGGAGAGCAATCAGCCCCAGCATTTT. It translates to CASSSQGTESNQPQHF. The rearrangement uses TRBV19 and TRBJ1-5, with D tentatively TRBD1 (5 bases). Trimming left V 5 bases short and J 1 base short, with 15 bases between. Germline V lookup: CDR1 LNHDA, CDR2 SQIVND (reference sequence). CDR3 length: 16 residues. Looking up the rest from reference TRBV19 and TRBJ1-5 gives the full variable domain: DGGITQSPKYLFRKEGQNVTLSCEQNLNHDAMYWYRQDPGQGLRLIYYSQIVNDFQKGDIAEGYSVSREKKESFPLTVTSAQKNPTAFYLCASSSQGTESNQPQHFGDGTRLSIL.

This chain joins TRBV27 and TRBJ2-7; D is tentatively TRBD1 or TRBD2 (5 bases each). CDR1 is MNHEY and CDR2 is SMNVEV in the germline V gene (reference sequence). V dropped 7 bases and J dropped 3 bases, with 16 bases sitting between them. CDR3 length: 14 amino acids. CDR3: CASKLGDGNYEQYF. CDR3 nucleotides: TGTGCCAGCAAGTTGGGGGACGGAAACTACGAGCAGTACTTC.

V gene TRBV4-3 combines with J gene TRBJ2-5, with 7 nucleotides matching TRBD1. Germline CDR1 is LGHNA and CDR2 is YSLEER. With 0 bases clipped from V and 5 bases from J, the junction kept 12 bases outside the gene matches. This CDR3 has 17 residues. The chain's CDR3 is CASSQDRLVGGLETQYF. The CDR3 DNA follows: TGCGCCAGCAGCCAAGATCGGTTGGTAGGGGGCCTGGAGACCCAGTACTTC.

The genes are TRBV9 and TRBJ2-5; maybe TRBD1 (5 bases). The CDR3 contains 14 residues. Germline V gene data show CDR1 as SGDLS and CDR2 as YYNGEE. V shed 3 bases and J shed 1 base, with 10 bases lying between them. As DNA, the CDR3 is TGTGCCAGCAGCGCTGGGGCAGTCCAAGAGACCCAGTACTTC. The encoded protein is CASSAGAVQETQYF.

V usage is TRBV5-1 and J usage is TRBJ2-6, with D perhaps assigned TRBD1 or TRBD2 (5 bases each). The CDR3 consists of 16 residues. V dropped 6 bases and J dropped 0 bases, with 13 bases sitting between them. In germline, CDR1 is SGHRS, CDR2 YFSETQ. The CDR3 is CASIGTEYSGANVLTF. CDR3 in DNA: TGCGCCAGCATCGGGACCGAGTACTCTGGGGCCAACGTCCTGACTTTC.

The CDR3 region has the DNA TGTGCCAGTAGTAGAGCGTGGGCGAACAATGAGCAGTTCTTC. Translated: CASSRAWANNEQFF. The chain carries TRBV19 and TRBJ2-1; no firm D call. The CDR3 has 14 residues. The germline V and J ends were trimmed by 4 bases and 5 bases, with 12 bases remaining between them. Germline-derived CDR1 and CDR2 are LNHDA and SQIVND (reference sequence).

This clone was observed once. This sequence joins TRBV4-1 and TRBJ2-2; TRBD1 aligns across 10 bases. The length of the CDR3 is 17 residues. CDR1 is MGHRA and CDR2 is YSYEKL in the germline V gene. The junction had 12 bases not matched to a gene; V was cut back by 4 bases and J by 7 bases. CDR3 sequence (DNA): TGCGCCAGCAGCCTAGGGACAGGGGCGAGTTTTCACGGGGAGCTGTTTTTT. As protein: CASSLGTGASFHGELFF.

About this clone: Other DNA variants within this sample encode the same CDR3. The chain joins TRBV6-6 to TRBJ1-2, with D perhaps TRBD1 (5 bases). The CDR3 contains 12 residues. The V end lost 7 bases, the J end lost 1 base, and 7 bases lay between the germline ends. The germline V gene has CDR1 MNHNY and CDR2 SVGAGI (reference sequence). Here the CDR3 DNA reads TGTGCCAGCACAGACAGTAACTATGGCTACACCTTC. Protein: CASTDSNYGYTF.

The CDR3 sequence is CSVGLSNEQFF. CDR3 nucleotide sequence: TGCAGCGTTGGATTGAGCAATGAGCAGTTCTTC. The rearrangement links TRBV29-1 to TRBJ2-1; D not certain. Trimming stripped 4 bases from V and 6 bases from J, with 7 bases between. Germline values: CDR1 SQVTM, CDR2 ANQGSEA. The CDR3 extends over 11 amino acids.

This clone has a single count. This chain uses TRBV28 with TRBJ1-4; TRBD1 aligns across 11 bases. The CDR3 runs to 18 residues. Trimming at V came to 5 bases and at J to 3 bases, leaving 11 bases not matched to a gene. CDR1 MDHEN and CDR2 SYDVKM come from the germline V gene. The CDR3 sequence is CASSAPPGQGGSNEKLFF. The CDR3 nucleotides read TGTGCCAGCAGTGCCCCTCCGGGACAGGGGGGTTCTAATGAAAAACTGTTTTTT.

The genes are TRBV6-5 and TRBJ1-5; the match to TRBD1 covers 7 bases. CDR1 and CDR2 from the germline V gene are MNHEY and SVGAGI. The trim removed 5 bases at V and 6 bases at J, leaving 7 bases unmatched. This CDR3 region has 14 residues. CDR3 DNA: TGTGCCAGCAGTGACCAGGGGGTGACTCAGCCCCAGCATTTT. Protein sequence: CASSDQGVTQPQHF.

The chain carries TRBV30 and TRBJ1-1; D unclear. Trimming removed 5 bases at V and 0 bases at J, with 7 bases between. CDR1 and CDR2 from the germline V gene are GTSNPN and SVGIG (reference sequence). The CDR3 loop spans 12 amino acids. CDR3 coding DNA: TGTGCCTGGGGTCCGGTGAACACTGAAGCTTTCTTT. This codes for CAWGPVNTEAFF.

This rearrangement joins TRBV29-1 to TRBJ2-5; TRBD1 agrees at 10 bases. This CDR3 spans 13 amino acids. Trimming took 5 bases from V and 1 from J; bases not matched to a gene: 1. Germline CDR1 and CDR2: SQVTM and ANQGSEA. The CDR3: CSVRQGAQETQYF. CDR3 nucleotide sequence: TGCAGCGTTCGACAGGGGGCCCAAGAGACCCAGTACTTC.